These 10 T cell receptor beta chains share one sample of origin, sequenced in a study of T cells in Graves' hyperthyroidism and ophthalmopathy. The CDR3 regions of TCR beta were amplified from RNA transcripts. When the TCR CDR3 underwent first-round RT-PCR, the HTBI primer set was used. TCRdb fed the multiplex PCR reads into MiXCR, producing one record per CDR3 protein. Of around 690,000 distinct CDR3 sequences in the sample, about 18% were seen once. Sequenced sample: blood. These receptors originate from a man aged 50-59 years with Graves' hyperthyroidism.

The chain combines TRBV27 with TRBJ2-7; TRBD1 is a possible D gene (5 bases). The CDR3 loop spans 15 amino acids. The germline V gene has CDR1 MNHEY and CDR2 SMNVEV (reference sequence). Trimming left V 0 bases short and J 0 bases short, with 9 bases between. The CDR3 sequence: CASSLSSDSSYEQYF. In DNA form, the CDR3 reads TGTGCCAGCAGTTTATCGTCCGACAGCTCCTACGAGCAGTACTTC.

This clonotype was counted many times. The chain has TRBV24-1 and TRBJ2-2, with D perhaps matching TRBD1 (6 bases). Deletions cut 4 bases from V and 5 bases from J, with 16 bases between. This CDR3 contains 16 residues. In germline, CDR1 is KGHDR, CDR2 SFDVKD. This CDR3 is CATSDPRQAWTGELFF. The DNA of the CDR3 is TGTGCCACCAGTGACCCCCGACAGGCCTGGACCGGGGAGCTGTTTTTT.

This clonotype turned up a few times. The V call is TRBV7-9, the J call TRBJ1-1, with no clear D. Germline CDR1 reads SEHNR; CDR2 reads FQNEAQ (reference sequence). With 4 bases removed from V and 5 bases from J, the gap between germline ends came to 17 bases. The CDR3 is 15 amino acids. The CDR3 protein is CASSSPLGRGTEAFF. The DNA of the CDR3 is TGTGCCAGCAGCTCCCCCTTGGGCCGTGGGACTGAAGCTTTCTTT.

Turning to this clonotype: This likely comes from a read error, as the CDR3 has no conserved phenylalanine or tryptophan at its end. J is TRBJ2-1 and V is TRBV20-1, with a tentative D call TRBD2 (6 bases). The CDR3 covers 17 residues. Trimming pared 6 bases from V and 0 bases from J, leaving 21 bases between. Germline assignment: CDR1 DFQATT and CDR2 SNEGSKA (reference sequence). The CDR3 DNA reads TGCAGTGCCGAAGTTACGGGAGAGAGTAGCTCCTACAATGAGCAGTTCTTA. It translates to CSAEVTGESSSYNEQFL.

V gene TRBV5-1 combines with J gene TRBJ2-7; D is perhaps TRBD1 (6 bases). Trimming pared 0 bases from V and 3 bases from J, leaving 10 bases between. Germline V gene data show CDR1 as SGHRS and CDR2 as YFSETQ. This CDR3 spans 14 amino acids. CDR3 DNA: TGCGCCAGCAGCTTGGGTGGGGACAACTACGAGCAGTACTTC. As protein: CASSLGGDNYEQYF.

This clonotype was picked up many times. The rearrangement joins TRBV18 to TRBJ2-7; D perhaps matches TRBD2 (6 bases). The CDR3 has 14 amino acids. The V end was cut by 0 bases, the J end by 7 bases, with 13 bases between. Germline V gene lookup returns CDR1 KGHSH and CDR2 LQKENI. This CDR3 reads CASSPPSGFREQYF. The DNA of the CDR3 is TGTGCCAGCTCACCACCGAGCGGGTTTCGGGAGCAGTACTTC.

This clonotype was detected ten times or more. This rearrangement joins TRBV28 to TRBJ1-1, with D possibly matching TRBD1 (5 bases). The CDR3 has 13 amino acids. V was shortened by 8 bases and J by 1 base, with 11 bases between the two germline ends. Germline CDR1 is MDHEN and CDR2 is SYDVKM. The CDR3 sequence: CASWGRANTEAFF. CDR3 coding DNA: TGTGCCAGCTGGGGGAGGGCGAACACTGAAGCTTTCTTT.

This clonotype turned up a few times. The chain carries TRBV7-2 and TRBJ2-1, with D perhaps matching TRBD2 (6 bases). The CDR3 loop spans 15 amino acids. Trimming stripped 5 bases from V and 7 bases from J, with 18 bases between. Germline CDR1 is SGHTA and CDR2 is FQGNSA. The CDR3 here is CASSRTGSFKNEQFF. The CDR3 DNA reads TGTGCCAGCAGCAGGACCGGGAGCTTTAAAAATGAGCAGTTCTTC.

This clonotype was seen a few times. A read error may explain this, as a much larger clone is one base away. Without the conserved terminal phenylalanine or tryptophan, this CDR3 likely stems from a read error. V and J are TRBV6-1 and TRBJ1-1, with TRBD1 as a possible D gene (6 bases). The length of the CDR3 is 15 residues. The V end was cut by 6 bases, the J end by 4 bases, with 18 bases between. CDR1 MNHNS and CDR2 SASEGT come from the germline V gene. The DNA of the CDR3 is TGTGCCAGCAGCCTAAGCGGGGGCTTCGGCACTGAAGCTTTCCTT. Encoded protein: CASSLSGGFGTEAFL.

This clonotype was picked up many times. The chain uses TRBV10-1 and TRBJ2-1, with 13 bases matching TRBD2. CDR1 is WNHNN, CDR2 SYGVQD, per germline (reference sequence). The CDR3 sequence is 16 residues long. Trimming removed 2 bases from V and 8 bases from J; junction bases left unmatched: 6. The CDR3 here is CASSETGTSGTHEQFF. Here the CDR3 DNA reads TGCGCCAGCAGTGAGACCGGGACTAGCGGGACCCATGAGCAGTTCTTC.